This T cell receptor (beta chain) was sequenced in a study of PD-L1 blockade in urothelial cancer. Study details: Twenty-five of the 29 patients were men with bladder-origin urothelial cancer.

The time point here: peripheral blood 6 weeks after treatment start. Between 1 and 8 samples per patient were obtained, pretreatment and on-treatment. The CDR3 has 13 residues. V was pared by 3 bases and J by 9 bases, with 13 bases between. Germline-derived CDR1 and CDR2 are SGHAT and FQDESV (reference sequence). TCRdb's copy holds only in-frame clones and misses some; the assay was immunoSEQ multiplex PCR. This sample has about 45,000 clones; roughly 82% occur once, and the top ten carry under 15%. J is TRBJ2-3 and V is TRBV11-1; D is unclear. This TCR derives from a man between 60 and 70 years old with urothelial cancer. The material sequenced was PBMCs, taken around atezolizumab (anti-PD-L1) treatment. The DNA for the CDR3 is TGTGCCAGCAGCTTTCGTGCGGTGCAAACGCAGTATTTT. Residues: CASSFRAVQTQYF.